This T cell receptor (beta chain) was recovered during a study of blood T cells in healthy people across ages. Trimming pared 3 bases from V and 1 base from J, leaving 13 bases between. The CDR3 totals 16 residues. The germline V gene encodes CDR1 SEHNR and CDR2 FQNEAQ (reference sequence). With a J-beta primer mix and a sample-barcoded 5' primer, a second PCR ran about 7 to 12 cycles. Carrying 12 random nucleotides, a template-switch adaptor labeled each individual cDNA molecule. TCRdb reprocessed the 5' RACE reads via MiXCR and lists one record per CDR3 protein. The sample carries 1,500,000 or so distinct CDR3 sequences, roughly 43% recorded once.

The sequencing input was blood. The sequence was obtained from a young woman in good health. The chain has TRBV7-9 and TRBJ1-5, with a weak D call TRBD1 (5 bases). CDR3 bases: TGTGCCAGCAGCTTGGTAAAGGGGCCGAGCAATCAGCCCCAGCATTTT. Its translation is CASSLVKGPSNQPQHF.